This TCR beta chain was found in a study of control samples from healthy donors and cancer patients. CDR1 and CDR2 from the germline V gene are SEHNR and FQNEAQ (reference sequence). This CDR3 region has 11 residues. V lost 0 bases and J 9 bases, leaving 3 bases between the germline ends. TCRdb's copy holds only in-frame clones and misses some; the assay was immunoSEQ multiplex PCR. The profile shows some 150,000 clones, approximately 94% of them singletons. Sequencing input: blood. The chain carries TRBV7-9 and TRBJ2-1; unclear D gene. This sequence originates from a middle-aged man in good health. CDR3 in amino acids: CASSLAPEQFF. For the CDR3, the DNA is TGTGCCAGCAGCTTAGCCCCTGAGCAGTTCTTC.